This section outlines one T cell receptor beta chain sequence together with its context. Its antigen is as yet unknown. This specimen belongs to a study of a mutant IDH1 vaccine in newly diagnosed glioma. About the research overall: Averaging roughly 40 years of age, treated patients were roughly 60% male and 37.5% female.

V trimming: 2 bases; J trimming: 6 bases; junction bases outside the gene matches: 12. This CDR3 is 16 amino acids long. From germline, CDR1 is LNHDA and CDR2 SQIVND (reference sequence). Only in-frame clones appear in the TCRdb table, and some are missing; sequencing was by immunoSEQ multiplex PCR. This repertoire shows tens of thousands of clones, about 79% found once; its top ten account for about 6.3%. Time point: week 23, last vaccination. Topical imiquimod was applied with each vaccine dose, which held 300 ug of mutant IDH1 20-mer peptide. The source is a middle-aged woman with glioma. Some clones in this sample may be carry-over from other donors' samples. This specimen consisted of PBMCs, obtained from a glioma patient whose treatment included an IDH1 peptide vaccine. This rearrangement joins TRBV19 to TRBJ1-2; 7 bases map to TRBD1. For the CDR3, the DNA is TGTGCCAGTAGTATAAGGAAGACAGGGTATAAGGATGGCTACACCTTC. Translation gives CASSIRKTGYKDGYTF.